The 21 T cell receptor beta chains presented below share a single source sample, sequenced in a study of cytomegalovirus exposure and HLA in healthy donors. Vbeta (60) and Jbeta (13) primers were used in the PCR. Here immunoSEQ multiplex PCR was the method, and the copy in TCRdb shows in-frame clones only, minus some. Of 100,000 to 150,000 clones in the sample, around 68% are singletons; the top ten hold 3% to 5%. Material for sequencing was PBMCs. These receptors were collected from a man in his forties in good health and CMV-seropositive.

The chain recombines TRBV5-1 with TRBJ2-7, with 9 bases matching TRBD2. V was pared by 10 bases and J by 6 bases, with 29 bases of the junction left unmatched. The CDR3 extends over 19 amino acids. CDR1 is SGHRS and CDR2 is YFSETQ in the germline V gene. CDR3 DNA: TGCGCCTCCCCGAGCCTACCGGGACTAGCTGCGGCCCCGAGGTCCGAGCAGTACTTC. Protein: CASPSLPGLAAAPRSEQYF.

The rearrangement joins TRBV5-1 to TRBJ2-7; TRBD2 aligns across 9 bases. The germline V gene has CDR1 SGHRS and CDR2 YFSETQ. The V gene end was trimmed by 4 bases and the J gene end by 2 bases; junction bases not matched to a gene: 13. The CDR3 consists of 17 residues. CDR3 bases: TGCGCCAGCAGCGACTCCGACCGTAGCGGGGGCGCCTACGAGCAGTACTTC. As protein: CASSDSDRSGGAYEQYF.

This clone turned up a few times. CDR3 sequence (DNA): TGTGCCAGCAGCCTACGGACAGGGGGCAACGAGCAGTACTTC. Translating gives CASSLRTGGNEQYF. The chain is built from TRBV7-2 and TRBJ2-7, with 11 bases matching TRBD1. J gave up 5 bases and V 5 bases, and 5 bases lay outside the gene matches. Germline V CDR1 and CDR2: SGHTA, FQGNSA. This CDR3 is built from 14 residues. The full variable domain, with the rest looked up from reference TRBV7-2 and TRBJ2-7, is GAGVSQSPSNKVTEKGKDVELRCDPISGHTALYWYRQSLGQGLEFLIYFQGNSAPDKSGLPSDRFSAERTGGSVSTLTIQRTQQEDSAVYLCASSLRTGGNEQYFGPGTRLTVT.

The chain uses TRBV5-1 and TRBJ2-3; TRBD2 matches 9 bases. Germline CDR1 is SGHRS and CDR2 is YFSETQ. The CDR3 consists of 17 residues. The junction had 9 bases not matched to a gene; V was cut back by 2 bases and J by 2 bases. The CDR3 loop reads CASSFDPTSGATDTQYF. In DNA, the CDR3 is TGCGCCAGCAGCTTCGACCCGACTAGCGGAGCCACAGATACGCAGTATTTT.

The chain has TRBV4-2 and TRBJ2-5, with TRBD1 as a possible D gene (6 bases). Germline CDR1 reads LGHNA; CDR2 reads YNFKEQ. V lost 0 bases and J lost 5, with 13 bases in between. CDR3 size: 15 residues. CDR3 bases: TGTGCCAGCAGCCAAGAGTTACAGGGAACGGAGACCCAGTACTTC. Translation: CASSQELQGTETQYF.

This clone came up a few times. The genes are TRBV6-6 and TRBJ2-5; D is possibly TRBD1 (5 bases). The CDR3 covers 14 residues. With 3 bases removed from V and 2 bases from J, the gap between germline ends came to 10 bases. Per germline, CDR1 MNHNY and CDR2 SVGAGI (reference sequence). The CDR3 region is CASSYAGQQETQYF. DNA for the CDR3: TGTGCCAGCAGTTATGCCGGACAACAAGAGACCCAGTACTTC.

The CDR3 loop reads CSVEGTGDNYGYTF. The CDR3 nucleotides read TGCAGCGTTGAAGGGACAGGGGATAACTATGGCTACACCTTC. V gene TRBV29-1 combines with J gene TRBJ1-2; 9 nucleotides line up with TRBD1. The V segment lost 1 base and the J segment 1 base; nucleotides outside the gene matches: 1. CDR1 is SQVTM, CDR2 ANQGSEA, per germline. The CDR3 spans 14 residues.

The chain couples TRBV30 to TRBJ2-7; D possibly corresponds to TRBD2 (5 bases). Germline V gene data show CDR1 as GTSNPN and CDR2 as SVGIG (reference sequence). This CDR3 has 15 residues. V lost 3 bases, J lost 3 bases, and 18 bases lay in between. The chain's CDR3 is CAWRDRRGGSYEQYF. The CDR3 bases are TGTGCCTGGAGGGACCGACGCGGTGGGAGCTACGAGCAGTACTTC.

J is TRBJ2-2 and V is TRBV10-3; TRBD2 agrees at 11 bases. CDR3 size: 15 residues. Germline V gives CDR1 ENHRY, CDR2 SYGVKD. The V segment lost 10 bases and the J segment 3 bases; nucleotides outside the gene matches: 7. The CDR3 reads CATQTSGDYTGELFF. CDR3 sequence (DNA): TGTGCCACTCAGACTAGCGGGGATTACACCGGGGAGCTGTTTTTT.

This clone has just a few counts. This chain uses TRBV2 with TRBJ1-1; D unclear. The CDR3 consists of 13 residues. Looked up from germline, CDR1 is SNHLY and CDR2 is FYNNEI. The V end was cut by 6 bases, the J end by 0 bases, with 8 bases between. In DNA, the CDR3 is TGTGCCAGCAGAGACTTTATGAACACTGAAGCTTTCTTT. It encodes CASRDFMNTEAFF.

V is TRBV30 and J is TRBJ1-5; D perhaps matches TRBD1 (6 bases). The V gene's germline CDR1 is GTSNPN and CDR2 SVGIG (reference sequence). V lost 1 base and J lost 7, with 17 bases in between. The CDR3 is made up of 15 amino acids. The CDR3 loop reads CAWSGEQGWDQPQHF. The CDR3 nucleotides read TGTGCCTGGAGTGGAGAACAGGGTTGGGACCAGCCCCAGCATTTT.

The chain recombines TRBV5-4 with TRBJ2-7; D might be TRBD1 (6 bases). Trimming removed 3 bases at V and 10 bases at J, with 14 bases between. The CDR3 sequence is 12 residues long. Germline V gene data show CDR1 as SGHNT and CDR2 as YYREEE (reference sequence). The CDR3 nucleotides read TGTGCCAGCAGCTCCGGACAGTTGGAACAGTACTTC. Translation: CASSSGQLEQYF.

The V gene is TRBV4-1, the J gene TRBJ2-1; D is uncertain. V lost 1 base and J lost 7, with 11 bases in between. The CDR3 sequence is 14 residues long. Germline V gene sequence: CDR1 MGHRA, CDR2 YSYEKL. CDR3 nucleotides: TGCGCCAGCAGCCAAGTCATGTGGCAGAATGAGCAGTTCTTC. As protein: CASSQVMWQNEQFF.

This chain joins TRBV30 and TRBJ2-7; no clear D gene. V lost 2 bases and J lost 1, with 6 bases in between. Germline CDR1 GTSNPN, CDR2 SVGIG (reference sequence). The CDR3 totals 12 residues. CDR3 protein: CAWSWQSYEQYF. DNA for the CDR3: TGTGCCTGGAGTTGGCAGTCCTACGAGCAGTACTTC.

V gene TRBV9 combines with J gene TRBJ1-5; 8 bases align to TRBD1. Germline-derived CDR1 and CDR2 are SGDLS and YYNGEE. The CDR3 is 14 amino acids. V was clipped by 4 bases and J by 3 bases; unmatched bases: 3. This CDR3 is CASSPGQANQPQHF. CDR3 in DNA: TGTGCCAGCAGCCCGGGACAGGCCAATCAGCCCCAGCATTTT.

This clone was picked up a small number of times. The gene calls are TRBV11-2 and TRBJ2-2, with 9 bases fitting TRBD1. From germline, CDR1 is SGHAT and CDR2 FQNNGV. J gave up 1 base and V 7 bases, and 7 bases lay outside the gene matches. The CDR3 extends over 16 amino acids. The DNA for the CDR3 is TGTGCCAGCACCTCCCCGGGACAGGGGAACACCGGGGAGCTGTTTTTT. Protein: CASTSPGQGNTGELFF.

This sequence joins TRBV27 and TRBJ2-1, with D perhaps TRBD2 (6 bases). CDR1 and CDR2 (germline): MNHEY, SMNVEV (reference sequence). Trimming removed 6 bases at V and 7 bases at J, with 16 bases between. CDR3 size: 14 residues. In DNA, the CDR3 is TGTGCCAGCAGGTTGGTCCCGGGGGTGAATGAGCAGTTCTTC. Protein product: CASRLVPGVNEQFF.

CDR3: CASSEVSTARETQYF. CDR3 in DNA: TGTGCCAGCAGCGAAGTATCTACCGCCCGGGAGACCCAGTACTTC. V and J are TRBV5-4 and TRBJ2-5; D not resolved. Germline V gives CDR1 SGHNT, CDR2 YYREEE (reference sequence). Trimming pared 4 bases from V and 5 bases from J, leaving 18 bases between. There are 15 residues in the CDR3. The complete variable domain, with remaining parts taken from reference TRBV5-4 and TRBJ2-5, reads ETGVTQSPTHLIKTRGQQVTLRCSSQSGHNTVSWYQQALGQGPQFIFQYYREEENGRGNFPPRFSGLQFPNYSSELNVNALELDDSALYLCASSEVSTARETQYFGPGTRLLVL.

A few counts support this clone. The chain carries TRBV5-1 and TRBJ2-1; no reliable D call. This CDR3 is 14 amino acids long. Germline V gene sequence: CDR1 SGHRS, CDR2 YFSETQ. V was shortened by 0 bases and J by 12 bases, with 16 bases between the two germline ends. CDR3 nucleotides: TGCGCCAGCAGCTTGGCTCTGGGTGAGGATGGGCAGTTCTTC. Its protein product is CASSLALGEDGQFF.

This chain connects TRBV7-2 to TRBJ2-7, with TRBD1 matching 7 bases. The CDR3 totals 13 residues. CDR1 and CDR2 from the germline V gene are SGHTA and FQGNSA. The V gene end was trimmed by 3 bases and the J gene end by 2 bases; junction bases not matched to a gene: 1. The DNA for the CDR3 is TGTGCCAGCAGCTTCCAGGGGGCCTACGAGCAGTACTTC. This encodes CASSFQGAYEQYF.

This clone was seen only a few times. The chain joins TRBV11-3 to TRBJ2-7; a weak D match, TRBD2 (6 bases). Trimming left V 5 bases short and J 6 bases short, with 17 bases between. This CDR3 region has 14 residues. Germline-derived CDR1 and CDR2 are SGHNT and YENEEA. CDR3 protein: CASSPMGSGVEQYF. DNA of the CDR3: TGTGCCAGCAGCCCGATGGGGTCGGGGGTCGAGCAGTACTTC.